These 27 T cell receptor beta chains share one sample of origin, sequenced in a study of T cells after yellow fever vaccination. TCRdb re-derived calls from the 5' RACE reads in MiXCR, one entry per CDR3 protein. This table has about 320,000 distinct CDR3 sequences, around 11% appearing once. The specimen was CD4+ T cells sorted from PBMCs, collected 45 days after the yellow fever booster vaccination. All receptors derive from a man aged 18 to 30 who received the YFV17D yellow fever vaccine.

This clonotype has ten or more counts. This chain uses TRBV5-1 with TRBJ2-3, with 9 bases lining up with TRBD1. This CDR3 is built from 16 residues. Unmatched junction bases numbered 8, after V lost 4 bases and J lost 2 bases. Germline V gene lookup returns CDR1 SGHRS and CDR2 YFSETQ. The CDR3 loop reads CASSKTGTGTTDTQYF. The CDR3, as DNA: TGCGCCAGCAGCAAGACCGGGACAGGGACCACAGATACGCAGTATTTT.

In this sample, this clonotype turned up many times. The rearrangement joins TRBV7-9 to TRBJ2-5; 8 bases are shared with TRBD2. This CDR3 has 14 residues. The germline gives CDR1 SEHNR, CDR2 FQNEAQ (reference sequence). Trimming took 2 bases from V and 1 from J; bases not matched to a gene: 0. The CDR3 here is CASSLTSGQETQYF. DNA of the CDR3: TGTGCCAGCAGCTTAACTAGCGGCCAAGAGACCCAGTACTTC.

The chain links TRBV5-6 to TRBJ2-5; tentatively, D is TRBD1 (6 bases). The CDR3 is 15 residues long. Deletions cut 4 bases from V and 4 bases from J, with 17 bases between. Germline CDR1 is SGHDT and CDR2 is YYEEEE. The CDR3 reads CASSLQGEMAETQYF. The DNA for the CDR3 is TGTGCCAGCAGCCTACAGGGTGAGATGGCAGAGACCCAGTACTTC. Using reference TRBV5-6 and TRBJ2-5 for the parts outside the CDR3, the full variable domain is DAGVTQSPTHLIKTRGQQVTLRCSPKSGHDTVSWYQQALGQGPQFIFQYYEEEERQRGNFPDRFSGHQFPNYSSELNVNALLLGDSALYLCASSLQGEMAETQYFGPGTRLLVL.

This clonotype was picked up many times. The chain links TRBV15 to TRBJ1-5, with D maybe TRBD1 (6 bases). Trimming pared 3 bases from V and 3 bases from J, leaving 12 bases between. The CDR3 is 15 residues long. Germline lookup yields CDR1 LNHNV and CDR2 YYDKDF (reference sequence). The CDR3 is CATSRGGQFNQPQHF. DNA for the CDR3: TGTGCCACCAGCAGGGGAGGACAGTTCAATCAGCCCCAGCATTTT.

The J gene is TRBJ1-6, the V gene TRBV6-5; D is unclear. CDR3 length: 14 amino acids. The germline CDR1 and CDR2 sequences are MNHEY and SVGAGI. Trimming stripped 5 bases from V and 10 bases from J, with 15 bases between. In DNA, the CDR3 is TGTGCCAGCAGTCGAGAGGCCCGCTGGTCACCCCTCCACTTT. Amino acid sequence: CASSREARWSPLHF.

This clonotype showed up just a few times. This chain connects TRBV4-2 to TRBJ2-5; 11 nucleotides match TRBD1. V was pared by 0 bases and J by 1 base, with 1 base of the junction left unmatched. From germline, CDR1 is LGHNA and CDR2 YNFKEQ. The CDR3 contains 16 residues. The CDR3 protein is CASSQDGTGGQETQYF. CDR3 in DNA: TGTGCCAGCAGCCAAGATGGGACAGGGGGCCAAGAGACCCAGTACTTC.

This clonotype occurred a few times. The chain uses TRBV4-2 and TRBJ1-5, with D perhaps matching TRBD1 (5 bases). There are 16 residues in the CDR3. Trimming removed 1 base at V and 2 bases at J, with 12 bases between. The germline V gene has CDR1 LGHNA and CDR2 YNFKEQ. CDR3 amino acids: CASSQGGVKGNQPQHF. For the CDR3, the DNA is TGTGCCAGCAGCCAAGGGGGGGTTAAGGGCAATCAGCCCCAGCATTTT.

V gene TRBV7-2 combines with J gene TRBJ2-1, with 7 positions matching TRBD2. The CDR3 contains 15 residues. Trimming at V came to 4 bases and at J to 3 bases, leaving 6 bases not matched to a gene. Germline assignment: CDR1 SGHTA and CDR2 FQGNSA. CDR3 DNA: TGTGCCAGCAGCTGGGGGGGGACTATCTACAATGAGCAGTTCTTC. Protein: CASSWGGTIYNEQFF.

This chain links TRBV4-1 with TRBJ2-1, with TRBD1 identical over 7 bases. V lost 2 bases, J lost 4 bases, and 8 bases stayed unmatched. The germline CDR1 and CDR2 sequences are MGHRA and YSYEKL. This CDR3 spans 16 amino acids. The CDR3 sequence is CASSQPTRGQYNEQFF. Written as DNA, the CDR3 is TGCGCCAGCAGCCAACCCACGAGGGGACAGTACAATGAGCAGTTCTTC.

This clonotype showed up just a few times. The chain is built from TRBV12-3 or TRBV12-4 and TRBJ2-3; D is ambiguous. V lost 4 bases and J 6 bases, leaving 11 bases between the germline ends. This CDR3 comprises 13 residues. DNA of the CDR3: TGTGCCAGCAGTTCGAACTTTGGGGATACGCAGTATTTT. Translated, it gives CASSSNFGDTQYF.

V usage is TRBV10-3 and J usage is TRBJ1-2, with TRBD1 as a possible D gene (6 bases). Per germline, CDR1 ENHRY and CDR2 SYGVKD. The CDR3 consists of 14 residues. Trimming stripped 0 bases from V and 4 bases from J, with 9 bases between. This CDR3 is CAISESQGIYGYTF. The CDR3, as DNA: TGTGCCATCAGTGAGTCGCAGGGGATCTATGGCTACACCTTC.

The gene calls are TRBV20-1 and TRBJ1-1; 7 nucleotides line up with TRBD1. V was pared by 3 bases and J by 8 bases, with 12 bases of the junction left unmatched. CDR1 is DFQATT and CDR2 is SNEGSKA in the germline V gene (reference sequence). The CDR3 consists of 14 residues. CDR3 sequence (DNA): TGCAGTGCTAGGATTCTCCGGGACAGACCCGAAGCTTTCTTT. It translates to CSARILRDRPEAFF.

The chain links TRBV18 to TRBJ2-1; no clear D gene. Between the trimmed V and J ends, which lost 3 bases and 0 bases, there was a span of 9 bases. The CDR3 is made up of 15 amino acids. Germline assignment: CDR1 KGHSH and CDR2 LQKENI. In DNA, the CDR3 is TGTGCCAGCTCACCGCGACCCAACTCCTACAATGAGCAGTTCTTC. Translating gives CASSPRPNSYNEQFF.

CDR3 protein: CASSLVGGGNNEQFF. Here the CDR3 DNA reads TGCGCCAGCAGCTTGGTAGGCGGGGGGAACAATGAGCAGTTCTTC. The chain links TRBV5-1 to TRBJ2-1; 8 bases fit TRBD2. Germline V gene data show CDR1 as SGHRS and CDR2 as YFSETQ. This CDR3 has 15 residues. With 0 bases clipped from V and 5 bases from J, the junction kept 4 bases outside the gene matches. The variable domain in full, completed from reference TRBV5-1 and TRBJ2-1, reads KAGVTQTPRYLIKTRGQQVTLSCSPISGHRSVSWYQQTPGQGLQFLFEYFSETQRNKGNFPGRFSGRQFSNSRSEMNVSTLELGDSALYLCASSLVGGGNNEQFFGPGTRLTVL.

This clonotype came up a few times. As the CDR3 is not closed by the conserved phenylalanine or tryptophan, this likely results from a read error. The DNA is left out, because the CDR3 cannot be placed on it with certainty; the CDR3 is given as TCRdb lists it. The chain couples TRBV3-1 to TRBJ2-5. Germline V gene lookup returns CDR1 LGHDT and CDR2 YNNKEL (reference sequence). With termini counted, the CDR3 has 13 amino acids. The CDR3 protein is CASSQDIQVSAII.

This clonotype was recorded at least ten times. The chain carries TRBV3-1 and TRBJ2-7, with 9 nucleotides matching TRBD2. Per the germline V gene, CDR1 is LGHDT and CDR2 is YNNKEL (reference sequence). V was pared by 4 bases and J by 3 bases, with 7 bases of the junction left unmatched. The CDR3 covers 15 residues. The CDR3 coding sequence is TGTGCCAGCAGCCCTTTAGCGGGGGCTAGCTACGAGCAGTACTTC. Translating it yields CASSPLAGASYEQYF.

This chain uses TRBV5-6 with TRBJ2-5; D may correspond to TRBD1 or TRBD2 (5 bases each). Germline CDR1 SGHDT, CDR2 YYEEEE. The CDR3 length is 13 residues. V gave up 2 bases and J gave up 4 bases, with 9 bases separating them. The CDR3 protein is CASSFSGTETQYF. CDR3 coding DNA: TGTGCCAGCAGCTTTTCGGGGACAGAGACCCAGTACTTC. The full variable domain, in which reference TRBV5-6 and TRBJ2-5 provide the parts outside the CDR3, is DAGVTQSPTHLIKTRGQQVTLRCSPKSGHDTVSWYQQALGQGPQFIFQYYEEEERQRGNFPDRFSGHQFPNYSSELNVNALLLGDSALYLCASSFSGTETQYFGPGTRLLVL.

The CDR3 DNA reads TGCGCCAGCAGCTTCGGGACTAGCGGGGGTTACACCGGGGAGCTGTTTTTT. The encoded protein is CASSFGTSGGYTGELFF. This chain connects TRBV5-1 to TRBJ2-2; TRBD2 agrees at 14 bases. Germline V gene data show CDR1 as SGHRS and CDR2 as YFSETQ. J was trimmed by 3 bases and V by 2 bases; bases with no gene match: 3. CDR3 length equals 17 residues.

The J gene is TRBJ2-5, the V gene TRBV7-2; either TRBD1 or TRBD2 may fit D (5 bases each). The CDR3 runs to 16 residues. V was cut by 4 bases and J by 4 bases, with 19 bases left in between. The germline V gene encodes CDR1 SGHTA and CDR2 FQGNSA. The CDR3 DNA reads TGTGCCAGCAGCTCGAGGGGTAGAAATAATGGAGAGACCCAGTACTTC. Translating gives CASSSRGRNNGETQYF.

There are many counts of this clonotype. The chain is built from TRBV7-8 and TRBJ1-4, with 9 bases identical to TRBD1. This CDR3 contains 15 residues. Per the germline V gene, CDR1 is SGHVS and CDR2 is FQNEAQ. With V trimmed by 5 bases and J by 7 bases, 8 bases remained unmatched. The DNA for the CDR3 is TGTGCCAGCAGCCGACTGGGGACAGGGAGTGAAAAACTGTTTTTT. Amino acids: CASSRLGTGSEKLFF.

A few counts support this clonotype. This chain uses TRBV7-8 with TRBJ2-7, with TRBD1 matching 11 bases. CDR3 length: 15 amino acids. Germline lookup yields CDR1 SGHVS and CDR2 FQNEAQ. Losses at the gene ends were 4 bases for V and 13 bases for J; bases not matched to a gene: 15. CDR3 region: CASSSFTGTGGQVYF. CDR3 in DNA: TGTGCCAGCAGCTCTTTTACCGGGACAGGGGGTCAAGTTTACTTC.

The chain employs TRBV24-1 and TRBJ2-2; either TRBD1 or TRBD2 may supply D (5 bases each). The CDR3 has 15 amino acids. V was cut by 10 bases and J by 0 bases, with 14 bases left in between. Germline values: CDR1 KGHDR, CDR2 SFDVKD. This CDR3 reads CATHSGTANTGELFF. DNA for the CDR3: TGTGCCACTCATTCCGGGACGGCGAACACCGGGGAGCTGTTTTTT.

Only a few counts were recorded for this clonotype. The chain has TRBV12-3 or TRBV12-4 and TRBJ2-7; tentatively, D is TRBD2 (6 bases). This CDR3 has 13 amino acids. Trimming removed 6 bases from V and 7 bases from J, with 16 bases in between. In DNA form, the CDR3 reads TGTGCCAGCAGCCCCTGGAGGGACGGGGAGCAGTACTTC. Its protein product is CASSPWRDGEQYF.

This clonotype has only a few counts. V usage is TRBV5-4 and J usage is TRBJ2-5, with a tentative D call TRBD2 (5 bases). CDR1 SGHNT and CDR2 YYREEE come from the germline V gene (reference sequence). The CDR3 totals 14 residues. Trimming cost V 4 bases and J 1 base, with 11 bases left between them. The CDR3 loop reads CASSPRRAQETQYF. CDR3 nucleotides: TGTGCCAGCAGCCCCCGGCGGGCCCAAGAGACCCAGTACTTC.

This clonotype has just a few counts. The CDR3 protein is CASSQDSGGVMELFF. CDR3 bases: TGTGCCAGCAGCCAAGATAGCGGGGGAGTGATGGAGCTGTTTTTT. This chain connects TRBV3-1 to TRBJ2-2, with TRBD2 matching 9 bases. The length of the CDR3 is 15 residues. Germline lookup yields CDR1 LGHDT and CDR2 YNNKEL (reference sequence). The V gene end was trimmed by 0 bases and the J gene end by 10 bases; junction bases not matched to a gene: 6.

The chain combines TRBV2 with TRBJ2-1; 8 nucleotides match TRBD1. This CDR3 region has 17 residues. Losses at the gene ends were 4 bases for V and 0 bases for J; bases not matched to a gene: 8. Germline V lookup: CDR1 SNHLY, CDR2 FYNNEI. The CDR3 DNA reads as TGTGCCAGCAGTGGTGACAGGGGAGTGGGCTCCTACAATGAGCAGTTCTTC. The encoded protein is CASSGDRGVGSYNEQFF. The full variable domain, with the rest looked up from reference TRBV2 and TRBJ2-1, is EPEVTQTPSHQVTQMGQEVILRCVPISNHLYFYWYRQILGQKVEFLVSFYNNEISEKSEIFDDQFSVERPDGSNFTLKIRSTKLEDSAMYFCASSGDRGVGSYNEQFFGPGTRLTVL.

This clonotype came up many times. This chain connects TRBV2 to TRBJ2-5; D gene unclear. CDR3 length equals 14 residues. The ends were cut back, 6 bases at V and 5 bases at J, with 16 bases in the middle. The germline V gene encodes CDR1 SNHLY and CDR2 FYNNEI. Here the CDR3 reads CASSENSEVETQYF. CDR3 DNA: TGTGCCAGCAGCGAAAACTCAGAAGTGGAGACCCAGTACTTC.